These T cell receptor beta chains were read from a single sample in a study of blood T cell repertoires in COVID-19. The data were produced by immunoSEQ multiplex PCR, yet TCRdb's version contains in-frame clones alone and is incomplete. The data show about 250,000 clones, roughly four fifths seen once. Sequencing input: peripheral blood. These receptors were taken from a man older than 75 with acute or convalescent COVID-19. CDR3s include the opening cysteine and the closing phenylalanine or tryptophan. D genes are given only for firm matches. The size entry is marked missing in some rows and otherwise reads once, few, many or a size class.

size: many; V: TRBV11-2; J: TRBJ2-7; D: .; DNA: TGTGCCAGCAGCTTCCGAGCGGTGGAGGAGCAGTACTTC; CDR3: CASSFRAVEEQYF
size: .; V: TRBV30; J: TRBJ1-1; D: TRBD1; DNA: TGTGCCTGGAGTTTGGGACAGGGCAAAACTTTCTTT; CDR3: CAWSLGQGKTFF
size: .; V: TRBV5-6; J: TRBJ2-7; D: .; DNA: TGTGCCAGCAGCTCCCCTCTTTTGAGCGACTACGAGCAGTACTTC; CDR3: CASSSPLLSDYEQYF
size: .; V: TRBV2; J: TRBJ1-6; D: .; DNA: TGTGCCAGCAATTGGGAGAATTCACCCCTCCACTTT; CDR3: CASNWENSPLHF
size: .; V: TRBV4-2; J: TRBJ1-5; D: .; DNA: TGTGCCAGCAGCCAAGTCGTCCAGGGGAGGGGTCAGCCCCAGCATTTT; CDR3: CASSQVVQGRGQPQHF
size: .; V: TRBV6-5; J: TRBJ1-6; D: .; DNA: TGTGCCAGCAGACCCCCGGGACAACCCAATTCACCCCTCCACTTT; CDR3: CASRPPGQPNSPLHF
size: .; V: TRBV18; J: TRBJ2-2; D: TRBD1; DNA: TGTGCCAGCTCACTCGGGACAGCACACACCGGGGAGCTGTTTTTT; CDR3: CASSLGTAHTGELFF
size: once; V: TRBV2; J: TRBJ1-5; D: TRBD1; DNA: TGTGCCAGCAGAAAGCAGGGGGATCAGCCCCAGCATTTT; CDR3: CASRKQGDQPQHF
size: .; V: TRBV7-9; J: TRBJ1-1; D: TRBD1; DNA: TGTGCCAGCAGCTTAGGGGACAGGAACACTGAAGCTTTCTTT; CDR3: CASSLGDRNTEAFF
size: once; V: TRBV5-5; J: TRBJ1-5; D: .; DNA: TGTGCCAGCAGCTTGGTGCCAGGGACAAATCAGCCCCAGCATTTT; CDR3: CASSLVPGTNQPQHF
size: .; V: TRBV5-1; J: TRBJ1-1; D: TRBD1; DNA: TGCGCCAGCAGCCCCTGGACAGGTTTGAACACTGAAGCTTTCTTT; CDR3: CASSPWTGLNTEAFF
size: .; V: TRBV11-2; J: TRBJ2-2; D: TRBD1; DNA: TGTGCCAGCAGCTCTTCGGGACAGGGGAAAGGGGAGCTGTTTTTT; CDR3: CASSSSGQGKGELFF
size: .; V: TRBV3-1/TRBV3-2; J: TRBJ1-1; D: TRBD1; DNA: TGTGCCAGCAGCCACCAGACAGGGGGCACAAAAGCTTTCTTT; CDR3: CASSHQTGGTKAFF
size: .; V: TRBV5-1; J: TRBJ1-1; D: TRBD1; DNA: TGCGCCAGCAGCTTGGAAGACAGGGCATACACTGAAGCTTTCTTT; CDR3: CASSLEDRAYTEAFF
size: .; V: TRBV2; J: TRBJ1-6; D: .; DNA: TGTGCCAGCAGCTACAGGGAAGGCAATTCACCCCTCCACTTT; CDR3: CASSYREGNSPLHF
size: .; V: TRBV28; J: TRBJ2-7; D: .; DNA: TGTGCCAGCAGAACCGGGAACTCCTACGAGCAGTACTTC; CDR3: CASRTGNSYEQYF
size: .; V: TRBV5-1; J: TRBJ2-6; D: .; DNA: TGCGCCAGCAGCTTGCCTTCTGGGGCCAACGTCCTGACTTTC; CDR3: CASSLPSGANVLTF
size: few; V: TRBV5-4; J: TRBJ1-1; D: .; DNA: TGTGCCAGCAGCTCGACCGGGGGTCGGGTCACTGAAGCTTTCTTT; CDR3: CASSSTGGRVTEAFF
size: .; V: TRBV7-9; J: TRBJ2-6; D: TRBD1; DNA: TGTGCCAGCAGCCCCTGGGGACAGGGGCAAGGGGGGGCCAACGTCCTGACTTTC; CDR3: CASSPWGQGQGGANVLTF
size: .; V: TRBV10-1; J: TRBJ1-5; D: TRBD1; DNA: TGCGCCAGCATCACGGACAGGGGCGAGAACCAGCCCCAGCATTTT; CDR3: CASITDRGENQPQHF
size: .; V: TRBV24-1; J: TRBJ2-5; D: TRBD1; DNA: TGTGCCACCAGTGATTTGGAGGGGGCGGTGGAGACCCAGTACTTC; CDR3: CATSDLEGAVETQYF
size: .; V: TRBV27; J: TRBJ1-2; D: TRBD1; DNA: TGTGCCAGCAGTCCCCTAGACAGGGGGCCGATAAACTATGGCTACACCTTC; CDR3: CASSPLDRGPINYGYTF
size: .; V: TRBV29-1; J: TRBJ2-7; D: .; DNA: TGCAGCGTTTATACCCTACAGGGTTACGAGCAGTACTTC; CDR3: CSVYTLQGYEQYF
size: .; V: TRBV24-1; J: TRBJ2-5; D: TRBD1; DNA: TGTGCCACCAGTGATTTGACCGGGACAGGGGCAGAGACCCAGTACTTC; CDR3: CATSDLTGTGAETQYF
size: .; V: TRBV29-1; J: TRBJ2-1; D: .; DNA: TGCAGCGTTGCACGGCGGGCCTCCTACAATGAGCAGTTCTTC; CDR3: CSVARRASYNEQFF
size: .; V: TRBV28; J: TRBJ1-1; D: .; DNA: TGTGCCAGCAGTTCATGGTCCGACGACAGCACTGAAGCTTTCTTT; CDR3: CASSSWSDDSTEAFF
size: .; V: TRBV28; J: TRBJ2-7; D: .; DNA: TGTGCCGACTGCCCAGGGGGGGAGCAGTACTTC; CDR3: CADCPGGEQYF
size: .; V: TRBV7-2; J: TRBJ2-4; D: .; DNA: TGTGCCAGCAGCTCCCTCGGAGGGCCAGGGAACATTCAGTACTTC; CDR3: CASSSLGGPGNIQYF
size: .; V: TRBV10-3; J: TRBJ2-7; D: TRBD1; DNA: TGTGCCATCAGCCCAAATCCCGGACAGGGATACTACGAGCAGTACTTC; CDR3: CAISPNPGQGYYEQYF
size: .; V: TRBV5-8; J: TRBJ2-7; D: .; DNA: TGTGCCAGCAGCTTGGCCTCCCTCTCCGAGCAGTACTTC; CDR3: CASSLASLSEQYF